This entry lists 19 T cell receptor beta chains sequenced from one sample in a study of shared clonotypes between healthy human individuals. Here immunoSEQ multiplex PCR was the method, and the copy in TCRdb shows in-frame clones only, minus some. The sample yields some 1.4 million clones, roughly 96% seen once. The sequenced sample consisted of naive CD4+ T cells sorted from blood. The subset denotes: CD45RA+ positively selected. The receptors were gathered from a man younger than 45 in good health.

The V gene is TRBV27, the J gene TRBJ2-3; TRBD2 agrees at 7 bases. The CDR3 sequence is 17 residues long. V trimming: 4 bases; J trimming: 0 bases; junction bases outside the gene matches: 10. Germline V gives CDR1 MNHEY, CDR2 SMNVEV (reference sequence). CDR3 sequence (DNA): TGTGCCAGCAGTTCATGGGGGGAGCGGGGTAGCACAGATACGCAGTATTTT. It encodes CASSSWGERGSTDTQYF.

V is TRBV19 and J is TRBJ2-1; 12 bases map to TRBD2. CDR3 length: 16 amino acids. The ends lost 4 bases at V and 7 bases at J; junction bases unmatched: 8. CDR1 LNHDA and CDR2 SQIVND come from the germline V gene (reference sequence). CDR3 in DNA: TGTGCCAGTAGTAAGCGGACTAGCGGGGTTGGTAATGAGCAGTTCTTC. Translating gives CASSKRTSGVGNEQFF.

In its sample, this clone was seen once. This rearrangement joins TRBV28 to TRBJ2-7, with D maybe TRBD2 (6 bases). Per germline, CDR1 MDHEN and CDR2 SYDVKM. CDR3 length equals 15 residues. V lost 7 bases and J 4 bases, leaving 20 bases between the germline ends. This CDR3 reads CASNKGLPVVYEQYF. DNA of the CDR3: TGTGCCAGCAATAAGGGACTCCCTGTTGTGTACGAGCAGTACTTC.

The chain joins TRBV6-5 to TRBJ2-3; D might be TRBD1 (7 bases). Per the germline V gene, CDR1 is MNHEY and CDR2 is SVGAGI. V gave up 8 bases and J gave up 3 bases, with 15 bases separating them. This CDR3 has 14 residues. The CDR3 nucleotides read TGTGCCAGCCGACGCAGGGGGAGGACAGATACGCAGTATTTT. This gives the protein CASRRRGRTDTQYF.

The chain links TRBV30 to TRBJ1-1, with D hard to call. This CDR3 contains 11 residues. The germline CDR1 and CDR2 sequences are GTSNPN and SVGIG (reference sequence). Between the trimmed V and J ends, which lost 2 bases and 11 bases, there was a span of 12 bases. The CDR3 is CAWSTGQGAFF. CDR3 sequence (DNA): TGTGCCTGGAGTACGGGTCAAGGGGCTTTCTTT.

V usage is TRBV29-1 and J usage is TRBJ2-3, with D possibly TRBD2 on 5 matching bases. Germline CDR1 is SQVTM and CDR2 is ANQGSEA. The CDR3 spans 14 residues. Trimming cost V 7 bases and J 1 base, with 15 bases left between them. Here the CDR3 DNA reads TGCAGCGCTTTGAGGAGGTGGGGCACAGATACGCAGTATTTT. Protein sequence: CSALRRWGTDTQYF.

This chain links TRBV5-5 with TRBJ2-1, with 9 bases that match TRBD1. This CDR3 is 15 amino acids long. Germline V gene lookup returns CDR1 SGHKS and CDR2 YYEKEE (reference sequence). The trim removed 3 bases at V and 5 bases at J, leaving 6 bases unmatched. The CDR3 region has the DNA TGTGCCAGCAGCTGGGGACAGGGTGGTAACAATGAGCAGTTCTTC. It encodes CASSWGQGGNNEQFF.

V usage is TRBV6-1 and J usage is TRBJ1-5; D gene uncertain. V was shortened by 6 bases and J by 3 bases, with 15 bases between the two germline ends. Germline lookup yields CDR1 MNHNS and CDR2 SASEGT. This CDR3 has 15 residues. This chain's CDR3 is CASSPMLQANQPQHF. As DNA, the CDR3 is TGTGCCAGCAGCCCTATGCTTCAAGCCAATCAGCCCCAGCATTTT.

The chain combines TRBV14 with TRBJ1-5; a weak D match, TRBD1 (6 bases). Germline CDR1 reads SGHDN; CDR2 reads FVKESK. This CDR3 spans 14 amino acids. With 4 bases removed from V and 2 bases from J, the gap between germline ends came to 9 bases. For the CDR3, the DNA is TGTGCCAGCAGCCTCGGGGGCGGCAATCAGCCCCAGCATTTT. Amino acids: CASSLGGGNQPQHF.

This clone showed up just once. V gene TRBV7-9 combines with J gene TRBJ2-7, with no clear D. V shed 5 bases and J shed 7 bases, with 24 bases lying between them. This CDR3 region has 16 residues. Germline CDR1 SEHNR, CDR2 FQNEAQ (reference sequence). The CDR3 nucleotides read TGTGCCAGCAGCCCCCTGGCGTTACCACCGTTGTTTGAGCAGTACTTC. This encodes CASSPLALPPLFEQYF.

With respect to this clone: Compared with germline, one end of the junction differs, possibly owing to a read error. The chain combines TRBV11-1 with TRBJ2-1; 11 bases agree with TRBD2. CDR3 length: 13 amino acids. From germline, CDR1 is SGHAT and CDR2 FQDESV (reference sequence). CDR3 in DNA: TGTGCCAGCAGCCTAGCGGGGGGCAGTCAGCAGTTCTTC. Its protein is CASSLAGGSQQFF.

The genes are TRBV11-2 and TRBJ1-1; TRBD1 aligns across 12 bases. Germline values: CDR1 SGHAT, CDR2 FQNNGV. This CDR3 is built from 16 residues. V lost 5 bases, J lost 5 bases, and 9 bases stayed unmatched. CDR3 DNA sequence: TGTGCCAGCAGCCGAGGGACAGGGGGCTTATGGACTGAAGCTTTCTTT. Protein product: CASSRGTGGLWTEAFF. The full variable domain, in which reference TRBV11-2 and TRBJ1-1 provide the parts outside the CDR3, is EAGVAQSPRYKIIEKRQSVAFWCNPISGHATLYWYQQILGQGPKLLIQFQNNGVVDDSQLPKDRFSAERLKGVDSTLKIQPAKLEDSAVYLCASSRGTGGLWTEAFFGQGTRLTVV.

V is TRBV7-3 and J is TRBJ1-5; D gene ambiguous. Germline CDR1 is SGHTA and CDR2 is FQGTGA. This CDR3 has 13 amino acids. Between the trimmed V and J ends, which lost 2 bases and 9 bases, there was a span of 11 bases. CDR3 DNA sequence: TGTGCCAGCAGCTTAGTTTTCGATTCGCCCCAGCATTTT. It specifies CASSLVFDSPQHF.

This chain joins TRBV28 and TRBJ1-4; D remains unclear. There are 12 residues in the CDR3. Trimming took off 2 bases at V and 7 bases at J, with 5 bases between the two ends. Germline CDR1 is MDHEN and CDR2 is SYDVKM. In nucleotides, the CDR3 is TGTGCCAGCAGTTTAGCAGGTGAAAAACTGTTTTTT. As protein: CASSLAGEKLFF.

The chain couples TRBV18 to TRBJ2-7; tentatively, D is TRBD2 (5 bases). Germline V gene sequence: CDR1 KGHSH, CDR2 LQKENI. There are 15 residues in the CDR3. The V and J ends lost 0 bases and 0 bases respectively, with 9 bases between them. CDR3 amino acids: CASSPPDWDSYEQYF. In DNA, the CDR3 is TGTGCCAGCTCACCACCGGACTGGGACTCCTACGAGCAGTACTTC.

The chain employs TRBV4-2 and TRBJ2-3; D is possibly TRBD2 (6 bases). The germline V gene has CDR1 LGHNA and CDR2 YNFKEQ. Between the trimmed V and J ends, which lost 0 bases and 3 bases, there was a span of 16 bases. This CDR3 has 17 amino acids. CDR3 bases: TGTGCCAGCAGCCAAGATCGAGGAGCGGGTGGTACAGATACGCAGTATTTT. The encoded protein is CASSQDRGAGGTDTQYF.

This rearrangement joins TRBV14 to TRBJ1-1; TRBD1 aligns across 7 bases. V gave up 0 bases and J gave up 1 base; unmatched junction bases: 11. The germline V gene encodes CDR1 SGHDN and CDR2 FVKESK. This CDR3 is built from 18 residues. Here the CDR3 reads CASSQDLSRGWENTEAFF. DNA for the CDR3: TGTGCCAGCAGCCAAGATCTCAGCAGGGGGTGGGAGAACACTGAAGCTTTCTTT.

The sample holds one count of this clone. The chain carries TRBV14 and TRBJ2-2; 9 positions match TRBD1. This CDR3 comprises 17 residues. V shed 5 bases and J 4 bases; nucleotides not matched to a gene: 11. Per germline, CDR1 SGHDN and CDR2 FVKESK. CDR3 loop: CASSNRGRLLGTGELFF. The CDR3 region has the DNA TGTGCCAGCAGCAACAGGGGGCGTTTACTCGGCACCGGGGAGCTGTTTTTT.

The chain uses TRBV5-4 and TRBJ2-7; TRBD2 aligns across 9 bases. CDR1 and CDR2 from the germline V gene are SGHNT and YYREEE (reference sequence). The V and J ends lost 4 bases and 0 bases, in that order; junction bases with no gene match: 5. This CDR3 region has 15 residues. CDR3 amino acids: CASSLSGGSSYEQYF. CDR3 bases: TGTGCCAGCAGCCTTAGCGGGGGCAGCTCCTACGAGCAGTACTTC.